This T cell receptor beta chain was obtained from a study of blood T cell repertoires in COVID-19. Whole-study context: Sources were T cells, B-cell-depleted T cells, or PBMCs; the material itself was cDNA or gDNA.

Original data processing: Reference gene primer amplification in the assay estimated nucleated cell counts. TCRdb's copy holds only in-frame clones and misses some; the assay was immunoSEQ multiplex PCR. V and J calls and clone size are copied from that table; D and trimming were computed from the DNA. The repertoire holds 350,000 to 450,000 clones, roughly 85% seen once, with 3.5% to 4% in the top ten. Germline V gives CDR1 MNHEY, CDR2 SVGAGI. Trimming cost V 7 bases and J 7 bases, with 16 bases left between them. The CDR3 covers 13 residues. The J gene is TRBJ1-2, the V gene TRBV6-5; D is possibly TRBD1 (6 bases). This clonotype originated in a young woman with acute or convalescent COVID-19. The sample comprised peripheral blood. Written as DNA, the CDR3 is TGTGCCAGCACCCTCCAGGGGTGGCGTGGCTACACCTTC. It codes for CASTLQGWRGYTF.